What follows is one T cell receptor beta chain and its context. The sample originates from a study of OX40 agonist ivuxolimab in advanced cancers. The table came from immunoSEQ multiplex PCR; TCRdb's copy has only in-frame clones and leaves some out. The repertoire includes some 86,000 clones, 70% to 90% of them detected once, and about 1.3% sits in the top ten. The CDR3 is made up of 15 amino acids. Trimming at V came to 1 base and at J to 8 bases, leaving 7 bases not matched to a gene. Germline-derived CDR1 and CDR2 are SGHDT and YYEEEE. This clonotype was sampled from an adult with an advanced solid tumor such as melanoma, head and neck, liver or kidney cancer. The chain carries TRBV5-6 and TRBJ2-1, with TRBD2 matching 9 bases. The starting material was CD4+ or CD8+ T cells sorted from blood, obtained in a trial of the OX40 agonist ivuxolimab. The CDR3 nucleotides are TGTGCCAGCAGCTTGATGGCTAGCGGGAACTATGAGCAGTTCTTC. This encodes CASSLMASGNYEQFF.